These 23 T cell receptor beta chains were all obtained from the same sample, sequenced in a study of blood T cell repertoires in COVID-19. The protocol was immunoSEQ multiplex PCR, while the TCRdb copy is restricted to in-frame clones and leaves out a portion. Of about 160,000 clones listed, about 86% are singletons. Material for sequencing was peripheral blood. These receptors were taken from a man in his 70s with acute or convalescent COVID-19.

The J gene is TRBJ1-1, the V gene TRBV27; D might be TRBD1 (5 bases). V lost 3 bases and J lost 7, with 12 bases in between. CDR1 and CDR2 (germline): MNHEY, SMNVEV (reference sequence). There are 13 residues in the CDR3. CDR3 sequence: CASSLVWGDEAFF. The CDR3 DNA reads as TGTGCCAGCAGTTTGGTCTGGGGGGATGAAGCTTTCTTT.

V and J are TRBV11-1 and TRBJ2-5; 9 nucleotides line up with TRBD1. The trim removed 4 bases at V and 3 bases at J, leaving 6 bases unmatched. Germline V CDR1 and CDR2: SGHAT, FQDESV (reference sequence). The CDR3 length is 15 residues. CDR3 bases: TGTGCCAGCAGCTCGACACAGGGGGCGAAAGAGACCCAGTACTTC. It yields the protein CASSSTQGAKETQYF.

V gene TRBV4-3 combines with J gene TRBJ2-3, with D possibly being TRBD2 (6 bases). Germline CDR1 and CDR2: LGHNA and YSLEER. This CDR3 is built from 15 residues. Trimming pared 1 base from V and 2 bases from J, leaving 10 bases between. Here the CDR3 DNA reads TGCGCCAGCAGCCAAGGGTCTAGCGACACAGATACGCAGTATTTT. Its translation is CASSQGSSDTDTQYF.

The J gene is TRBJ2-7, the V gene TRBV28, with a tentative D call TRBD1 (6 bases). The CDR3 sequence is 12 residues long. V dropped 8 bases and J dropped 3 bases, with 11 bases sitting between them. Germline V gene lookup returns CDR1 MDHEN and CDR2 SYDVKM. The CDR3 sequence: CASFGQIYEQYF. The CDR3 DNA sequence: TGTGCCAGCTTCGGACAGATCTACGAGCAGTACTTC.

This rearrangement joins TRBV15 to TRBJ2-3; tentatively, D is TRBD1 (7 bases). This CDR3 is built from 17 residues. The V end was cut by 0 bases, the J end by 4 bases, with 17 bases between. Germline CDR1 is LNHNV and CDR2 is YYDKDF (reference sequence). The CDR3, as DNA: TGTGCCACCAGCAGAGATCCCCCTGGCAGGGGGGCAGATACGCAGTATTTT. Translating it yields CATSRDPPGRGADTQYF.

The chain couples TRBV6-4 to TRBJ2-1, with D tentatively TRBD2 (6 bases). The CDR3 sequence is 13 residues long. CDR1 and CDR2 (germline): MRHNA, SNTAGT. Trimming took off 10 bases at V and 6 bases at J, with 16 bases between the two ends. CDR3 DNA: TGTGCCACCGAAAACCGGGACTCCAATGAGCAGTTCTTC. This codes for CATENRDSNEQFF.

This clone was observed a handful of times. The V and J genes are TRBV7-9 and TRBJ2-7; D possibly corresponds to TRBD1 (5 bases). The CDR3 is made up of 13 amino acids. Germline-derived CDR1 and CDR2 are SEHNR and FQNEAQ (reference sequence). Between the trimmed V and J ends, which lost 6 bases and 4 bases, there was a span of 13 bases. The CDR3, as DNA: TGTGCCAGCAGTCTGACAGAGCATTACGAGCAGTACTTC. Its translation is CASSLTEHYEQYF.

The chain recombines TRBV13 with TRBJ2-1, with TRBD2 matching 8 bases. Trimming took 5 bases from V and 5 from J; bases not matched to a gene: 11. CDR1 is PRHDT, CDR2 FYEKMQ, per germline (reference sequence). The CDR3 covers 16 residues. The CDR3 DNA sequence: TGTGCCAGCAGCCCAATAGGGGCGGGAGGTCACAATGAGCAGTTCTTC. This translates into CASSPIGAGGHNEQFF.

The rearrangement uses TRBV6-2 or TRBV6-3 and TRBJ2-1, with TRBD1 matching over 9 bases. The germline CDR1 and CDR2 sequences are MNHEY and SVGEGT. The trim removed 5 bases at V and 7 bases at J, leaving 12 bases unmatched. The CDR3 is made up of 16 amino acids. CDR3 sequence reads: CASSLPRDRVENEQFF. The CDR3 DNA is TGTGCCAGCAGTCTCCCCCGGGACAGGGTCGAGAATGAGCAGTTCTTC.

The CDR3 DNA reads TGTGCCAGCAGCCCCCCGGGGGTAGGCGGGTCAGATGAGCAGTTCTTC. It translates to CASSPPGVGGSDEQFF. The V gene is TRBV7-2, the J gene TRBJ2-1; TRBD2 is a possible D gene (6 bases). V lost 5 bases and J lost 8, with 22 bases in between. The CDR3 runs 16 residues. CDR1 and CDR2 (germline): SGHTA, FQGNSA.

The chain employs TRBV19 and TRBJ2-5, with TRBD2 matching 12 bases. Germline values: CDR1 LNHDA, CDR2 SQIVND (reference sequence). Germline trimming cut 3 bases from V and 1 base from J; bases unmatched to any gene: 3. This CDR3 region has 16 residues. CDR3 loop: CASSIGTSGFQETQYF. The CDR3 DNA is TGTGCCAGTAGTATCGGGACTAGCGGGTTCCAAGAGACCCAGTACTTC.

This rearrangement joins TRBV10-3 to TRBJ2-3; 10 nucleotides match TRBD1. V lost 4 bases to trimming and J lost 0 bases; unmatched junction nucleotides: 1. The CDR3 totals 15 residues. Looked up from germline, CDR1 is ENHRY and CDR2 is SYGVKD. CDR3 sequence: CAISGGQGSTDTQYF. CDR3 DNA sequence: TGTGCCATCAGTGGGGGACAGGGGAGCACAGATACGCAGTATTTT.

This chain links TRBV7-2 with TRBJ2-6; no firm D call. V lost 1 base and J lost 0, with 4 bases in between. CDR3 length: 15 residues. Germline-derived CDR1 and CDR2 are SGHTA and FQGNSA. CDR3 sequence reads: CASSLGSSGANVLTF. In DNA form, the CDR3 reads TGTGCCAGCAGCTTAGGTAGCTCTGGGGCCAACGTCCTGACTTTC.

The V and J genes are TRBV5-4 and TRBJ2-3; perhaps TRBD2 as D (6 bases). The germline V gene encodes CDR1 SGHNT and CDR2 YYREEE (reference sequence). The V and J ends lost 1 base and 2 bases respectively, with 11 bases between them. This CDR3 spans 15 amino acids. CDR3 protein: CASSLSAGNTDTQYF. Here the CDR3 DNA reads TGTGCCAGCAGCTTGTCGGCGGGGAACACAGATACGCAGTATTTT.

The chain uses TRBV9 and TRBJ1-2, with D perhaps matching TRBD1 (5 bases). CDR1 is SGDLS, CDR2 YYNGEE, per germline. The V end lost 2 bases, the J end lost 1 base, and 9 bases lay between the germline ends. The CDR3 extends over 14 amino acids. Written as DNA, the CDR3 is TGTGCCAGCAGCGTTACAGGCAATAACTATGGCTACACCTTC. This encodes CASSVTGNNYGYTF.

The chain couples TRBV18 to TRBJ2-7, with a tentative D call TRBD2 (6 bases). Germline V gene lookup returns CDR1 KGHSH and CDR2 LQKENI. This CDR3 comprises 17 residues. Trimming shortened V by 5 bases and J by 0 bases, and 20 bases separated the two germline ends. The CDR3: CASSSTMGLMSSYEQYF. DNA for the CDR3: TGTGCCAGCTCATCAACGATGGGACTGATGAGCTCCTACGAGCAGTACTTC.

The chain employs TRBV6-2 or TRBV6-3 and TRBJ2-1; TRBD2 might be the D (5 bases). Germline loops: CDR1 MNHEY, CDR2 SVGEGT. Trimming pared 2 bases from V and 4 bases from J, leaving 21 bases between. The CDR3 is 18 residues long. For the CDR3, the DNA is TGTGCCAGCAGTTACGTATATGTCTGGGAGACGGGATACAATGAGCAGTTCTTC. It specifies CASSYVYVWETGYNEQFF.

The chain combines TRBV11-2 with TRBJ2-1; 12 bases fit TRBD2. The CDR3 runs 16 residues. With V trimmed by 4 bases and J by 7 bases, 8 bases remained unmatched. Germline lookup yields CDR1 SGHAT and CDR2 FQNNGV. This chain's CDR3 is CASSSLTSGRVNEQFF. CDR3 in DNA: TGTGCCAGCAGCTCCCTGACTAGCGGGAGAGTAAATGAGCAGTTCTTC.

This chain uses TRBV5-1 with TRBJ2-2, with a weak D call TRBD2 (6 bases). Germline values: CDR1 SGHRS, CDR2 YFSETQ. The CDR3 extends over 16 amino acids. Trimming pared 0 bases from V and 4 bases from J, leaving 13 bases between. In nucleotides, the CDR3 is TGCGCCAGCAGCTTGGCTCCGGGGGTTGGCACCGGGGAGCTGTTTTTT. Its protein is CASSLAPGVGTGELFF.

The V and J genes are TRBV7-9 and TRBJ2-2; 8 bases match TRBD1. The CDR3 length is 13 residues. Germline trimming cut 9 bases from V and 3 bases from J; bases unmatched to any gene: 3. In germline, CDR1 is SEHNR, CDR2 FQNEAQ (reference sequence). As DNA, the CDR3 is TGTGCCAGGGACAGGGTAGACACCGGGGAGCTGTTTTTT. Its protein product is CARDRVDTGELFF. Supplemented by reference TRBV7-9 and TRBJ2-2, the full variable domain reads DTGVSQNPRHKITKRGQNVTFRCDPISEHNRLYWYRQTLGQGPEFLTYFQNEAQLEKSRLLSDRFSAERPKGSFSTLEIQRTEQGDSAMYLCARDRVDTGELFFGEGSRLTVL.

The chain links TRBV10-3 to TRBJ1-2; 9 positions agree with TRBD1. Germline values: CDR1 ENHRY, CDR2 SYGVKD. This CDR3 comprises 13 residues. Trimming took 6 bases from V and 5 from J; bases not matched to a gene: 4. In DNA form, the CDR3 reads TGTGCCATCAGCCCGGGACAGGGTTATGGCTACACCTTC. Residues: CAISPGQGYGYTF.

The genes are TRBV28 and TRBJ2-7; 10 bases agree with TRBD1. The CDR3 length is 13 residues. Germline V gives CDR1 MDHEN, CDR2 SYDVKM. V was clipped by 3 bases and J by 5 bases; unmatched bases: 1. CDR3 nucleotides: TGTGCCAGCAGTTTTGGGACAGGGGACGAGCAGTACTTC. Translation: CASSFGTGDEQYF.

The V and J genes are TRBV28 and TRBJ2-1; TRBD1 matches at 9 bases. The CDR3 has 13 amino acids. The V and J ends lost 8 bases and 7 bases, in that order; junction bases with no gene match: 6. The germline CDR1 and CDR2 sequences are MDHEN and SYDVKM. CDR3 in DNA: TGTGCCAGCGCCGTGGACAGGGGAAATGAGCAGTTCTTC. This encodes CASAVDRGNEQFF.